This is a list of T cell receptor beta chains from one sample in a study of shared clonotypes between healthy human individuals. Clones were read by immunoSEQ multiplex PCR, and TCRdb kept only the in-frame ones, dropping some. The table shows some 1,900,000 clones, with about 95% occurring only once. Specimen: naive CD8+ T cells sorted from blood. Receptor source: a man aged 18 to 35 in good health. The CDR3 runs from the conserved cysteine through the conserved F or W. D genes are given only for firm matches. Only some rows state a clone size, as once, few, many or a class for expanded clones.

CAWSRLSRSWENYGYTF,TGTGCCTGGAGTCGGCTATCCCGCTCGTGGGAGAACTATGGCTACACCTTC,-,TRBJ1-2,-,TRBV30
CASSLRSGGQETQYF,TGTGCCAGCAGCTTACGATCCGGGGGCCAAGAGACCCAGTACTTC,-,TRBJ2-5,once,TRBV13
CASSLTTLSSYEQYF,TGTGCCAGCAGCTTAACGACATTGAGCTCCTACGAGCAGTACTTC,-,TRBJ2-7,-,TRBV11-1
CASTSATHQPQHF,TGTGCCAGTACCTCGGCCACCCATCAGCCCCAGCATTTT,-,TRBJ1-5,-,TRBV19
CASSLEAGYNSPLHF,TGTGCCAGCAGCTTAGAGGCTGGCTATAATTCACCCCTCCACTTT,-,TRBJ1-6,-,TRBV7-2
CASSLMGGNTEAFF,TGTGCCAGCTCTCTAATGGGCGGGAACACTGAAGCTTTCTTT,-,TRBJ1-1,-,TRBV28
CASSQLGQGFYEAFF,TGCGCCAGCAGCCAGCTGGGACAGGGGTTTTATGAAGCTTTCTTT,TRBD1,TRBJ1-1,once,TRBV4-1
CASSLLAGGPTDTQYF,TGTGCCAGCAGTTTACTAGCGGGAGGACCTACAGATACGCAGTATTTT,TRBD2,TRBJ2-3,-,TRBV7-9
CASSRTPFEQYF,TGTGCCAGCAGCCGAACCCCCTTCGAGCAGTACTTC,-,TRBJ2-7,-,TRBV7-2
CASSFGGGRDTQYF,TGTGCCAGCAGTTTTGGAGGCGGCCGGGATACGCAGTATTTT,-,TRBJ2-3,-,TRBV6-6
CASSSLAGVFHNEQFF,TGTGCCAGCAGCTCCCTAGCGGGAGTATTCCACAATGAGCAGTTCTTC,TRBD2,TRBJ2-1,-,TRBV7-9
CASSIYNEQFF,TGTGCCAGCAGTATATACAATGAGCAGTTCTTC,-,TRBJ2-1,-,TRBV7-9
CASSQDATSGRPSYEQYF,TGCGCCAGCAGCCAAGATGCGACTAGCGGGAGACCCTCCTACGAGCAGTACTTC,TRBD2,TRBJ2-7,-,TRBV4-3
CASSYGGQSYEQYF,TGTGCCAGCAGTTACGGGGGGCAGTCCTACGAGCAGTACTTC,-,TRBJ2-7,-,TRBV6-6
CASSLILDWDSYEQYF,TGCGCCAGCAGCCTCATATTGGACTGGGACTCCTACGAGCAGTACTTC,-,TRBJ2-7,-,TRBV4-1
CASSFRTAEQFF,TGTGCCAGCAGCTTCCGGACAGCCGAGCAGTTCTTC,-,TRBJ2-1,-,TRBV5-4
CAISAGSYNEQFF,TGTGCCATCAGTGCCGGGTCCTACAATGAGCAGTTCTTC,-,TRBJ2-1,-,TRBV10-3
CASSVQGARSDTQYF,TGTGCCAGCAGTGTACAGGGGGCGCGCTCAGATACGCAGTATTTT,TRBD1,TRBJ2-3,-,TRBV9
CASSKVGRAMAFTGELFF,TGTGCCAGCAGCAAAGTGGGCAGAGCGATGGCTTTCACCGGGGAGCTGTTTTTT,-,TRBJ2-2,-,TRBV21-1
CASSPPNGHGGWDYGYTF,TGTGCCAGCAGCCCCCCCAATGGCCACGGGGGTTGGGACTATGGCTACACCTTC,-,TRBJ1-2,-,TRBV7-9
CASSFQDGTYEQYF,TGTGCCAGCAGCTTTCAAGACGGGACCTACGAGCAGTACTTC,-,TRBJ2-7,-,TRBV11-2
CASSQDLPLAGADTQYF,TGCGCCAGCAGCCAAGATCTGCCGCTAGCGGGAGCAGATACGCAGTATTTT,TRBD2,TRBJ2-3,-,TRBV4-3
CASSLWFGGSGELFF,TGTGCCAGCAGTTTGTGGTTCGGGGGGAGCGGGGAGCTGTTTTTT,TRBD2,TRBJ2-2,-,TRBV28
CASSESEGFAFSYEQYF,TGTGCCAGCAGTGAATCCGAAGGGTTTGCCTTCTCCTACGAGCAGTACTTC,-,TRBJ2-7,-,TRBV25-1
CASSFGTDNEQFF,TGTGCCAGCAGCTTCGGGACTGACAATGAGCAGTTCTTC,-,TRBJ2-1,-,TRBV5-6
CAWNVDGMNTEAFF,TGTGCCTGGAACGTCGATGGAATGAACACTGAAGCTTTCTTT,-,TRBJ1-1,-,TRBV30
CASSLAGTLNTEAFF,TGCGCCAGCAGCTTGGCCGGGACACTGAACACTGAAGCTTTCTTT,-,TRBJ1-1,-,TRBV5-1
CASSLGGSGSPYEQYF,TGTGCCAGCAGCTTGGGCGGTAGCGGGAGCCCCTACGAGCAGTACTTC,TRBD2,TRBJ2-7,-,TRBV5-8
CASSLAGGMESYEQYF,TGTGCCAGCAGCTTAGCGGGGGGTATGGAGTCCTACGAGCAGTACTTC,TRBD2,TRBJ2-7,-,TRBV13
CASSNDGGATEAFF,TGTGCCAGCAGCAACGACGGGGGGGCCACTGAAGCTTTCTTT,-,TRBJ1-1,-,TRBV11-3
CASSPWRGTQETQYF,TGCGCCAGCAGCCCCTGGCGGGGGACCCAAGAGACCCAGTACTTC,TRBD2,TRBJ2-5,-,TRBV5-1
CASRVILHF,TGTGCCAGCAGGGTTATCCTCCACTTT,-,TRBJ1-6,few,TRBV21-1
CASSPQGGAMEQYF,TGTGCCAGCAGCCCACAGGGGGGGGCAATGGAGCAGTACTTC,-,TRBJ2-7,-,TRBV13
CASSLEPGYEQYF,TGTGCCAGCAGCTTAGAGCCCGGCTACGAGCAGTACTTC,-,TRBJ2-7,-,TRBV11-2
CAGGQGLNTEAFF,TGTGCCGGAGGCCAGGGCCTGAACACTGAAGCTTTCTTT,-,TRBJ1-1,-,TRBV9
CASSSGTETDTQYF,TGTGCCAGCAGTTCGGGGACAGAAACAGATACGCAGTATTTT,TRBD1,TRBJ2-3,-,TRBV28
CASSDPWRQGRCNEQFF,TGTGCCAGCAGTGACCCTTGGAGGCAGGGACGGTGTAATGAGCAGTTCTTC,-,TRBJ2-1,-,TRBV6-4
CASSSAGYSSGYTF,TGTGCCAGCAGTTCGGCGGGGTATAGTTCTGGCTACACCTTC,-,TRBJ1-2,-,TRBV28
CASSQGLAGVYEQYF,TGCGCCAGCAGCCAGGGTCTAGCGGGGGTCTACGAGCAGTACTTC,TRBD2,TRBJ2-7,-,TRBV4-1
CASSSGTAILYNEQFF,TGTGCCAGCAGCTCGGGGACAGCAATACTGTACAATGAGCAGTTCTTC,TRBD1,TRBJ2-1,-,TRBV7-9
CASSQDRLAGAAYEQYF,TGCGCCAGCAGCCAAGACCGTCTAGCGGGTGCTGCCTACGAGCAGTACTTC,TRBD2,TRBJ2-7,once,TRBV4-3
CASSTFIYEQYF,TGTGCCAGCAGTACTTTTATATACGAGCAGTACTTC,-,TRBJ2-7,-,TRBV28
CASSHRVQLDVWGYTF,TGCGCCAGCAGCCACAGAGTCCAACTAGACGTGTGGGGCTACACCTTC,-,TRBJ1-2,-,TRBV4-1
CASSVGSGSTNEQFF,TGTGCCAGCAGCGTAGGTAGCGGGAGTACGAATGAGCAGTTCTTC,TRBD2,TRBJ2-1,-,TRBV9
CASSFPRETQYF,TGTGCCAGCAGTTTTCCCAGGGAGACCCAGTACTTC,-,TRBJ2-5,-,TRBV6-6
CASSLPGFDGYTF,TGTGCCAGCAGTTTACCAGGGTTCGATGGCTACACCTTC,-,TRBJ1-2,-,TRBV28
CASSQTDSNYGYTF,TGTGCCAGCAGCCAGACGGACAGTAACTATGGCTACACCTTC,-,TRBJ1-2,-,TRBV7-9
CAWSFDTNTEAFF,TGTGCCTGGAGTTTCGACACGAACACTGAAGCTTTCTTT,-,TRBJ1-1,-,TRBV30